This is a list of T cell receptor beta chains from one sample in a study of breast tumors, draining lymph nodes, adjacent tissues. One entry per CDR3 protein, called by TCRdb with MiXCR from the multiplex PCR reads. The sample contains 100,000 to 150,000 distinct CDR3 sequences, 20% to 25% of which appear only once. Sequenced sample: axillary lymph node tissue. Receptor source: a female donor with breast cancer. Some clones in this sample may be carry-over from other donors' samples. The CDR3 runs from the conserved cysteine through the conserved F or W. The D gene is left open where the match is weak. The size of a clone is reported for some rows only, either as once, few or many, or as a class for expanded clones.

TRBJ1-3	TRBD1	17	many	TRBV15	CATSREMTGGAGNTIYF	TGTGCCACCAGCAGGGAAATGACAGGGGGCGCTGGAAACACCATATATTTT
TRBJ2-1	TRBD2	17	-	TRBV24-1	CATSDPGLAGGRGEQFF	TGTGCCACCAGTGACCCGGGACTAGCGGGAGGTCGGGGTGAGCAGTTCTTC
TRBJ2-1	TRBD2	15	many	TRBV11-1	CASSLTSGREVEQFF	TGTGCCAGCAGCTTAACTAGCGGGAGGGAGGTTGAGCAGTTCTTC
TRBJ1-2	TRBD1	16	few	TRBV30	CAWSEGADRGRYGYPF	TGTGCCTGGAGTGAGGGGGCCGACAGGGGGCGTTATGGCTACCCCTTC
TRBJ2-6	-	16	many	TRBV13	CASSLFSGSGANVLTF	TGTGCCAGCAGCTTATTCAGCGGGTCTGGGGCCAACGTCCTGACTTTC
TRBJ2-7	-	15	few	TRBV6-1	CASSEDTSNSYERYF	TGTGCCAGCAGTGAAGATACTAGCAACTCCTACGAGCGGTACTTC
TRBJ2-1	TRBD2	16	-	TRBV15	CAASRELAGGGNEQFF	TGTGCCGCCAGCAGAGAACTGGCGGGAGGGGGGAATGAGCAGTTCTTC
TRBJ2-7	TRBD1	14	many	TRBV24-1	CATSDPGTGVEQYF	TGTGCCACCAGTGATCCCGGGACAGGGGTCGAGCAGTACTTC
TRBJ1-2	-	11	few	TRBV28	CASSYRYGYTF	TGTGCCAGCAGTTACCGGTATGGCTACACCTTC
TRBJ2-3	-	15	many	TRBV7-2	CASSLGLFSTDTQYF	TGTGCCAGCAGCTTAGGCCTATTTAGCACAGATACGCAGTATTTT
TRBJ2-1	TRBD2	14	many	TRBV19	CASTPAGVSNEQFF	TGTGCCAGTACCCCAGCGGGAGTCTCCAATGAGCAGTTCTTC
TRBJ2-1	-	12	-	TRBV2	CASIYLGTEQFF	TGTGCCAGCATTTACCTGGGGACTGAGCAGTTCTTC
TRBJ2-7	TRBD2	15	many	TRBV6-5	CASKERREINYEQYF	TGTGCCAGCAAGGAGAGGCGGGAGATAAACTACGAGCAGTACTTC
TRBJ1-5	-	15	-	TRBV5-1	CASSLSPGAGQPQHF	TGCGCCAGCAGCTTGTCGCCCGGGGCCGGTCAGCCCCAGCATTTT
TRBJ2-5	TRBD1	15	many	TRBV10-1	CASSVRSGGEETQYF	TGCGCCAGCAGTGTAAGGTCAGGGGGCGAAGAGACCCAGTACTTC
TRBJ2-5	-	13	few	TRBV6-5	CASSLRDAETQYF	TGTGCCAGCAGTCTCCGGGACGCAGAGACCCAGTACTTC
TRBJ2-5	TRBD2	19	few	TRBV6-5	CASSISSPIYSAGVETQYF	TGTGCCAGCAGCATCTCATCCCCCATCTACTCAGCGGGAGTCGAGACCCAGTACTTC
TRBJ2-7	TRBD1	15	many	TRBV10-3	CAISPGQGITYEQYF	TGTGCCATCAGTCCGGGACAGGGAATAACCTACGAGCAGTACTTC
TRBJ2-1	TRBD1	14	many	TRBV5-1	CASTQGQPYNEQFF	TGCGCCAGCACCCAGGGACAGCCCTACAATGAGCAGTTCTTC
TRBJ2-3	-	17	many	TRBV9	CASSPRLNGKLTDTQYF	TGTGCCAGCAGCCCCCGTCTGAACGGCAAACTCACAGATACGCAGTATTTT
TRBJ1-3	-	16	many	TRBV19	CASNPTGPHSGNTIYF	TGTGCCAGTAACCCAACAGGGCCCCACTCTGGAAACACCATATATTTT
TRBJ2-1	TRBD1	16	many	TRBV5-1	CASSWDRTGNYNEQFF	TGCGCCAGCAGCTGGGACCGGACAGGGAATTACAATGAGCAGTTCTTC